A single sample is the source of the 7 T cell receptor beta chains below, sequenced in a study of Graves' ophthalmopathy and Graves' hyperthyroidism. RNA transcripts provided the template for amplifying TCR beta CDR3 regions. Second-round multiplex PCR came after first-round RT-PCR with HTBI primers. Using its own MiXCR run on the multiplex PCR reads, TCRdb lists one record per CDR3 protein. Among around 670,000 distinct CDR3 sequences listed, 40% were seen once. The specimen sequenced was peripheral blood. These receptors were obtained from an adult man with Graves' ophthalmopathy.

The CDR3 here is CATSQQGHYGYTF. In nucleotides, the CDR3 is TGTGCCACCAGCCAACAGGGGCACTATGGCTACACCTTC. The chain is built from TRBV24-1 and TRBJ1-2, with 7 bases identical to TRBD1. The CDR3 consists of 13 residues. V was pared by 7 bases and J by 3 bases, with 4 bases of the junction left unmatched. Germline lookup yields CDR1 KGHDR and CDR2 SFDVKD.

This clonotype was counted ten times or more. The rearrangement links TRBV28 to TRBJ2-5; 7 positions match TRBD2. This CDR3 region has 13 residues. The V and J ends lost 6 bases and 3 bases, in that order; junction bases with no gene match: 4. CDR1 and CDR2 from the germline V gene are MDHEN and SYDVKM. In DNA form, the CDR3 reads TGTGCCAGCAGCCGAACTAGCGAAGAGACCCAGTACTTC. Protein sequence: CASSRTSEETQYF.

The V and J genes are TRBV25-1 and TRBJ2-2, with D possibly being TRBD1 (6 bases). The V end lost 6 bases, the J end lost 1 base, and 12 bases lay between the germline ends. This CDR3 is 15 amino acids long. The germline CDR1 and CDR2 sequences are MGHDK and SYGVNS. The CDR3 spells CASSDQGLNTGELFF. The DNA for the CDR3 is TGTGCCAGCAGCGACCAGGGGCTGAACACCGGGGAGCTGTTTTTT. The variable domain in full, with the rest retrieved from reference TRBV25-1 and TRBJ2-2, is EADIYQTPRYLVIGTGKKITLECSQTMGHDKMYWYQQDPGMELHLIHYSYGVNSTEKGDLSSESTVSRIRTEHFPLTLESARPSHTSQYLCASSDQGLNTGELFFGEGSRLTVL.

For this clonotype: This clone may be a read error of a much larger clone one base away. CDR3 DNA sequence: TGTGCCAGCAGCTTAGCGGAAGGGACCTACGAGCAGTACTTC. This codes for CASSLAEGTYEQYF. The gene calls are TRBV2 and TRBJ2-7; D perhaps matches TRBD2 (6 bases). V shed 6 bases and J shed 2 bases, with 14 bases lying between them. This CDR3 is 14 amino acids long. The germline V gene has CDR1 SNHLY and CDR2 FYNNEI.

As to this clonotype: Given a much more abundant clone one base away, this may be a read error. The gene calls are TRBV20-1 and TRBJ2-5, with D uncertain. Germline V gene lookup returns CDR1 DFQATT and CDR2 SNEGSKA (reference sequence). CDR3 length: 9 residues. Trimming took off 4 bases at V and 5 bases at J, with 2 bases between the two ends. The CDR3 sequence: CSAIETQYF. The CDR3 DNA sequence: TGCAGTGCTATCGAGACCCAGTACTTC.

The V call is TRBV4-3, the J call TRBJ1-6; 8 bases line up with TRBD1. CDR3 length: 17 amino acids. With V trimmed by 2 bases and J by 4 bases, 7 bases remained unmatched. Germline values: CDR1 LGHNA, CDR2 YSLEER. The CDR3 reads CASSQPQDRAYNSPLHF. CDR3 in DNA: TGCGCCAGCAGCCAACCCCAGGACAGGGCTTATAATTCACCCCTCCACTTT.

In this sample, this clonotype turned up many times. This chain uses TRBV2 with TRBJ2-7; D unclear. Germline V gene lookup returns CDR1 SNHLY and CDR2 FYNNEI. V was clipped by 3 bases and J by 2 bases, with 14 bases between them. The CDR3 has 15 amino acids. The CDR3 sequence: CASSDGQVRTYEQYF. CDR3 DNA: TGTGCCAGCAGTGATGGGCAGGTGCGAACCTACGAGCAGTACTTC. Full variable domain (rest looked up from reference TRBV2 and TRBJ2-7): EPEVTQTPSHQVTQMGQEVILRCVPISNHLYFYWYRQILGQKVEFLVSFYNNEISEKSEIFDDQFSVERPDGSNFTLKIRSTKLEDSAMYFCASSDGQVRTYEQYFGPGTRLTVT.